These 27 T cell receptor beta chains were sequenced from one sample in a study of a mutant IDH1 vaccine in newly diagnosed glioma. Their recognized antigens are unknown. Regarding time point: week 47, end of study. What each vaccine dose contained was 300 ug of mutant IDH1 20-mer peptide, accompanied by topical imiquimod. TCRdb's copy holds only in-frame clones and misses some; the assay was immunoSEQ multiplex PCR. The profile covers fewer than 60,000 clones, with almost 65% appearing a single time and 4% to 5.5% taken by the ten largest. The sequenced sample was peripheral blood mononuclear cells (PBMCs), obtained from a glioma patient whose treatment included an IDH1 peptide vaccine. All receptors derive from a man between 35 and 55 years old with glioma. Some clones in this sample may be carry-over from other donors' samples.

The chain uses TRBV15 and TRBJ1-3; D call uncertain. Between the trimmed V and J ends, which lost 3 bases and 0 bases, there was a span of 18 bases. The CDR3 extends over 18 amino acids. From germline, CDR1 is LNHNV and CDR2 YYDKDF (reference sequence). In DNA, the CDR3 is TGTGCCACCAGCAGGCGGCTGGGCGGACGATCCTCTGGAAACACCATATATTTT. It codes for CATSRRLGGRSSGNTIYF. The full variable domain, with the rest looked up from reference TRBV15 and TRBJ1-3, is DAMVIQNPRYQVTQFGKPVTLSCSQTLNHNVMYWYQQKSSQAPKLLFHYYDKDFNNEADTPDNFQSRRPNTSFCFLDIRSPGLGDTAMYLCATSRRLGGRSSGNTIYFGEGSWLTVV.

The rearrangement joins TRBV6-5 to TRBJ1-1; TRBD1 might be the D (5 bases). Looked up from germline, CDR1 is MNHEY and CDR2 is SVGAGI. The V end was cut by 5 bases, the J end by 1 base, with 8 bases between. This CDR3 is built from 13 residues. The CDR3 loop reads CASSTTENTEAFF. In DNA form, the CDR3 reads TGTGCCAGCAGTACGACAGAGAACACTGAAGCTTTCTTT.

CDR3 sequence (DNA): TGCGCCAGCAGCCAAGATCATAGGGGATACTATGGCTACACCTTC. It translates to CASSQDHRGYYGYTF. The gene calls are TRBV4-1 and TRBJ1-2; TRBD1 might be the D (5 bases). The V end was cut by 0 bases, the J end by 3 bases, with 11 bases between. This CDR3 has 15 amino acids. Germline assignment: CDR1 MGHRA and CDR2 YSYEKL.

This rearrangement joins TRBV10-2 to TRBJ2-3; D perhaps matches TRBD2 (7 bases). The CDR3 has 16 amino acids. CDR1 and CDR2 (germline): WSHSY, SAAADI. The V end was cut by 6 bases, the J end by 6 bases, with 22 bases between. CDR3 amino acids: CASRDLRGGGRDTQYF. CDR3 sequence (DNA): TGCGCCAGCAGAGACCTGCGGGGCGGGGGCCGGGATACGCAGTATTTT.

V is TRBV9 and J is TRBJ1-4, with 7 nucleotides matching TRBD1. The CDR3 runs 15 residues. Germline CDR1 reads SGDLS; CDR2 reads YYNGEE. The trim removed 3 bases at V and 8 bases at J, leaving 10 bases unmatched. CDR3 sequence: CASSASGTVAEKLFF. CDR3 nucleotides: TGTGCCAGCAGCGCCTCCGGGACAGTAGCCGAAAAACTGTTTTTT.

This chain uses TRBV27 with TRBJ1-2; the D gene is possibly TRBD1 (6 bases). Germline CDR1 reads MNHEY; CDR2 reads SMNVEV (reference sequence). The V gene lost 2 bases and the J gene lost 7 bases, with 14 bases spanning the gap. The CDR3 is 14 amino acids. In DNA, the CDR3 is TGTGCCAGCAGTTTAAGGGCAGGGGTGCGTGGCTACACCTTC. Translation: CASSLRAGVRGYTF.

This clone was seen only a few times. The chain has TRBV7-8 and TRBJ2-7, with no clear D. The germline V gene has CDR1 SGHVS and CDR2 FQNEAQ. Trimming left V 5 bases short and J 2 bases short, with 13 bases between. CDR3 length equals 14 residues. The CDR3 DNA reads TGTGCCAGCAGCGCAAAAATAGGACCCTACGAGCAGTACTTC. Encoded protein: CASSAKIGPYEQYF.

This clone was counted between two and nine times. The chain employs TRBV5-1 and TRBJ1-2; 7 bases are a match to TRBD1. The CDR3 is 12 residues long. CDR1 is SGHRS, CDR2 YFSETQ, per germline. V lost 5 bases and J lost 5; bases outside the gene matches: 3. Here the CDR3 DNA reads TGCGCCAGCAGTAGGGGGCTTTATGGCTACACCTTC. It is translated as CASSRGLYGYTF.

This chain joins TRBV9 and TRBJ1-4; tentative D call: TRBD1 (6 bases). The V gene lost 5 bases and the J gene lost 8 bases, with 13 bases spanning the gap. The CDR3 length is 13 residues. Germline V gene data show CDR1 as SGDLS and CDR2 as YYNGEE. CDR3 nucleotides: TGTGCCAGCAGTTCGGGGGGCGACGAAAAACTGTTTTTT. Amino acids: CASSSGGDEKLFF. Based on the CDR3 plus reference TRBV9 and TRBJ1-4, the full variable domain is DSGVTQTPKHLITATGQRVTLRCSPRSGDLSVYWYQQSLDQGLQFLIQYYNGEERAKGNILERFSAQQFPDLHSELNLSSLELGDSALYFCASSSGGDEKLFFGSGTQLSVL.

The CDR3 sequence: CASSLAVGGDTDTQYF. The CDR3 DNA follows: TGTGCCAGCAGCTTAGCTGTCGGGGGGGATACAGATACGCAGTATTTT. J is TRBJ2-3 and V is TRBV7-9; TRBD2 matches at 8 bases. Per the germline V gene, CDR1 is SEHNR and CDR2 is FQNEAQ (reference sequence). This CDR3 spans 16 amino acids. V lost 0 bases to trimming and J lost 3 bases; unmatched junction nucleotides: 5. Based on the CDR3 plus reference TRBV7-9 and TRBJ2-3, the full variable domain is DTGVSQNPRHKITKRGQNVTFRCDPISEHNRLYWYRQTLGQGPEFLTYFQNEAQLEKSRLLSDRFSAERPKGSFSTLEIQRTEQGDSAMYLCASSLAVGGDTDTQYFGPGTRLTVL.

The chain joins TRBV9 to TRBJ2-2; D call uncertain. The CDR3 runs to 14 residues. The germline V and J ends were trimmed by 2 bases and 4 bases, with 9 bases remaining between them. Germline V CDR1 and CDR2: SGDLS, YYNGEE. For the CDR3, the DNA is TGTGCCAGCAGCGTTGTCCTCGGCACCGGGGAGCTGTTTTTT. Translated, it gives CASSVVLGTGELFF.

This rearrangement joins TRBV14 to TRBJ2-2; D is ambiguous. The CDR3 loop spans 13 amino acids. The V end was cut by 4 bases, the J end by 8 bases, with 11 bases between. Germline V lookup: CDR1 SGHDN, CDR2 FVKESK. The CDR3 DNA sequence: TGTGCCAGCAGCCCGTACATGACTGGGGAGCTGTTTTTT. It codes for CASSPYMTGELFF.

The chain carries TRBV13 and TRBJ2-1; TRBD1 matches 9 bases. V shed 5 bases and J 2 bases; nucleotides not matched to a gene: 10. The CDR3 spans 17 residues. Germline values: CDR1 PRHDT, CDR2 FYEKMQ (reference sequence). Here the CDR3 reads CASSPTGGRRTYNEQFF. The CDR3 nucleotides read TGTGCCAGCAGCCCTACAGGGGGCCGGAGGACCTACAATGAGCAGTTCTTC.

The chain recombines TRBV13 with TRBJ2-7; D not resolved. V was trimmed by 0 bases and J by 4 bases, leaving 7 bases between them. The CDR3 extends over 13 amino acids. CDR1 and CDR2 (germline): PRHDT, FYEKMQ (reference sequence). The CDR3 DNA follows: TGTGCCAGCAGCTTAGGCATGGAATACGAGCAGTACTTC. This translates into CASSLGMEYEQYF.

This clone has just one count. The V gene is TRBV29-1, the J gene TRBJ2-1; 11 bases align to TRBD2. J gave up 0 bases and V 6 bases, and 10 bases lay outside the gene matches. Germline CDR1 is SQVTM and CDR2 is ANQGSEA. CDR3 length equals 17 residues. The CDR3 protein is CSVTGLADTSSYNEQFF. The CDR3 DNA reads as TGCAGCGTGACGGGACTAGCGGATACGAGCTCCTACAATGAGCAGTTCTTC.

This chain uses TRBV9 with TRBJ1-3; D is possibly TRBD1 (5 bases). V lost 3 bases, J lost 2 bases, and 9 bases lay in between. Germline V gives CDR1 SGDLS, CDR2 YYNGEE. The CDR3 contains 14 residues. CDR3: CASSAQGAGNTIYF. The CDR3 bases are TGTGCCAGCAGCGCACAAGGGGCTGGAAACACCATATATTTT.

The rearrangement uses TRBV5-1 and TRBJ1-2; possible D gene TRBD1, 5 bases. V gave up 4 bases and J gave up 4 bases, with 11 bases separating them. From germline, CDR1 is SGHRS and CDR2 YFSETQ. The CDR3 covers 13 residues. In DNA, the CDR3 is TGCGCCAGCAGCAGTCAGGGTTCCTATGGCTACACCTTC. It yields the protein CASSSQGSYGYTF.

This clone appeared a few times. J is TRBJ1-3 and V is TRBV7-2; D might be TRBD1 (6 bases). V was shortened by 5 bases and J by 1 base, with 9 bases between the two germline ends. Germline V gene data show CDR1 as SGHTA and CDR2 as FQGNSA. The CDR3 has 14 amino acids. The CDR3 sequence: CASSGQLSGNTIYF. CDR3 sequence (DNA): TGTGCCAGCAGCGGACAGCTTTCTGGAAACACCATATATTTT.

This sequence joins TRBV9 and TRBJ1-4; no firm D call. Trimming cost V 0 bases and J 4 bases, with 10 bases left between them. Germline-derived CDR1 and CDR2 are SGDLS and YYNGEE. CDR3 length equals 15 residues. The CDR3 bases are TGTGCCAGCAGCGTAGGCGATGGCTTTAATGAAAAACTGTTTTTT. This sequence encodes CASSVGDGFNEKLFF.

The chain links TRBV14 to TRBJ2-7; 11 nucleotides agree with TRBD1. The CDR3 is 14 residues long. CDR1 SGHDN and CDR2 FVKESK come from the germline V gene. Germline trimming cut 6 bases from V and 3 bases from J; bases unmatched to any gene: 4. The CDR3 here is CASSPGTGGYEQYF. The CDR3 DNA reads TGTGCCAGCAGTCCCGGGACAGGGGGCTACGAGCAGTACTTC.

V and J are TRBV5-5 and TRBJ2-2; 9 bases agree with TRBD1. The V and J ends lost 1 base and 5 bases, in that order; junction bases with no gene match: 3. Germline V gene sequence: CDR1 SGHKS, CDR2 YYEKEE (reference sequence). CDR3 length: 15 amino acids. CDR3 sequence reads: CASSLWDRETGELFF. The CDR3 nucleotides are TGTGCCAGCAGCTTGTGGGACAGGGAGACCGGGGAGCTGTTTTTT.

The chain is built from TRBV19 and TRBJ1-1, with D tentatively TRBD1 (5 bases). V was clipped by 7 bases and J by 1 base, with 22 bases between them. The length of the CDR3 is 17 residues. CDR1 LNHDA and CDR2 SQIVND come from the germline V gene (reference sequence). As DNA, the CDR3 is TGTGCCAGTACACAACTCAGGGTAGGAGCTGAGAACACTGAAGCTTTCTTT. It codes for CASTQLRVGAENTEAFF.

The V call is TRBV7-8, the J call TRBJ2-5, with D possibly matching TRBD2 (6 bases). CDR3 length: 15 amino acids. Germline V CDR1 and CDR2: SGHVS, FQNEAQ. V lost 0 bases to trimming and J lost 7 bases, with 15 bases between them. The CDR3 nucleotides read TGTGCCAGCAGCTTAGCGGAGGGGAATCTTGGGACCCAGTACTTC. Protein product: CASSLAEGNLGTQYF.

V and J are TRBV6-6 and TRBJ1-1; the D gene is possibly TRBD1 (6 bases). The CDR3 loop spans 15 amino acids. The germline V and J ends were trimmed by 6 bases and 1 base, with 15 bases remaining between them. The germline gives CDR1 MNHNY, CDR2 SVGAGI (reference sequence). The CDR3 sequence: CASSAPGAPNTEAFF. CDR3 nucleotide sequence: TGTGCCAGCAGCGCCCCGGGGGCGCCGAACACTGAAGCTTTCTTT.

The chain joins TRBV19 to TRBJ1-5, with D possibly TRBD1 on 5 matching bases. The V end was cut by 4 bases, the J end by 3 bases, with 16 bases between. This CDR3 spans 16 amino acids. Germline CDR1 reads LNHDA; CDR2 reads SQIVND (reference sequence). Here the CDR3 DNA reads TGTGCCAGTAGTACCCGGCAGGGACGGGCCAATCAGCCCCAGCATTTT. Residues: CASSTRQGRANQPQHF.

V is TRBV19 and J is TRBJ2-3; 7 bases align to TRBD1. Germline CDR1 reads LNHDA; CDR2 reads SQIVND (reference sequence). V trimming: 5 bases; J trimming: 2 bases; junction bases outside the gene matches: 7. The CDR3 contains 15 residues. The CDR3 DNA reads TGTGCCAGTAGTCGACAGGGCCGCCTCACAGATACGCAGTATTTT. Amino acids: CASSRQGRLTDTQYF.

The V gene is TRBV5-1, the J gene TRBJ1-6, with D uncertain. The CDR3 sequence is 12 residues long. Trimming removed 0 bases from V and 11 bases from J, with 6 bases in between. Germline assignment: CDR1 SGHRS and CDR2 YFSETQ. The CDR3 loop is CASSLGGPPLHF. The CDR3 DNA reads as TGCGCCAGCAGCTTGGGTGGCCCACCCCTCCACTTT.